Following are 26 T cell receptor beta chains from one sample sequenced in a study of T cells in Graves' hyperthyroidism and ophthalmopathy. It was RNA transcripts that yielded the amplified TCR beta CDR3 regions. Using the HTBI primer set, a first-round RT-PCR was run on the TCR CDR3. Each CDR3 protein gets one entry after TCRdb re-called the multiplex PCR reads with MiXCR. The sample holds roughly 580,000 distinct CDR3 sequences, approximately 13% seen once. Source material: blood. Every receptor here comes from a woman in her thirties with Graves' hyperthyroidism that later progressed to Graves' ophthalmopathy.

This clonotype was recorded at least ten times. The chain combines TRBV7-8 with TRBJ2-1; tentative D call: TRBD2 (6 bases). Germline V gives CDR1 SGHVS, CDR2 FQNEAQ. The CDR3 is 16 residues long. The V and J ends lost 0 bases and 4 bases respectively, with 13 bases between them. In DNA form, the CDR3 reads TGTGCCAGCAGCTTAGCGATGGGCGGGAATTACAATGAGCAGTTCTTC. Protein: CASSLAMGGNYNEQFF.

This clonotype was detected many times. This chain uses TRBV28 with TRBJ2-7, with D perhaps matching TRBD1 or TRBD2 (6 bases each). Germline lookup yields CDR1 MDHEN and CDR2 SYDVKM. CDR3 size: 15 residues. Trimming removed 4 bases from V and 9 bases from J, with 22 bases in between. CDR3 amino acids: CASSYGLTGARGQYF. The CDR3 DNA is TGTGCCAGCAGTTATGGCCTGACGGGGGCTCGGGGGCAGTACTTC. Drawing the rest from reference TRBV28 and TRBJ2-7, the complete variable domain is DVKVTQSSRYLVKRTGEKVFLECVQDMDHENMFWYRQDPGLGLRLIYFSYDVKMKEKGDIPEGYSVSREKKERFSLILESASTNQTSMYLCASSYGLTGARGQYFGPGTRLTVT.

This clonotype was picked up many times. The J gene is TRBJ2-3, the V gene TRBV20-1, with D maybe TRBD2 (6 bases). There are 14 residues in the CDR3. V lost 3 bases, J lost 4 bases, and 14 bases lay in between. Germline V gene sequence: CDR1 DFQATT, CDR2 SNEGSKA (reference sequence). CDR3 region: CSARGDLSADTQYF. CDR3 DNA sequence: TGCAGTGCTAGGGGGGACTTATCTGCAGATACGCAGTATTTT.

This clonotype occurred many times. This chain connects TRBV15 to TRBJ1-1; D is perhaps TRBD1 (5 bases). The germline CDR1 and CDR2 sequences are LNHNV and YYDKDF (reference sequence). V dropped 6 bases and J dropped 1 base, with 27 bases sitting between them. This CDR3 contains 19 residues. The CDR3 DNA sequence: TGTGCCACCAGAGAAATGGGGTCACAGGCCTTTTTCCGGAACACTGAAGCTTTCTTT. Its translation is CATREMGSQAFFRNTEAFF. Full variable domain (missing parts from reference TRBV15 and TRBJ1-1): DAMVIQNPRYQVTQFGKPVTLSCSQTLNHNVMYWYQQKSSQAPKLLFHYYDKDFNNEADTPDNFQSRRPNTSFCFLDIRSPGLGDTAMYLCATREMGSQAFFRNTEAFFGQGTRLTVV.

This clonotype was observed many times. The rearrangement uses TRBV20-1 and TRBJ1-2; no clear D gene. Germline values: CDR1 DFQATT, CDR2 SNEGSKA (reference sequence). This CDR3 region has 14 residues. Trimming pared 2 bases from V and 0 bases from J, leaving 10 bases between. The CDR3: CSARSAGANYGYTF. The DNA of the CDR3 is TGCAGTGCTAGAAGCGCCGGGGCTAACTATGGCTACACCTTC.

This clonotype was recorded many times. The rearrangement uses TRBV28 and TRBJ1-5; tentative D call: TRBD1 (6 bases). The CDR3 spans 15 residues. V was pared by 6 bases and J by 0 bases, with 12 bases between. Germline V CDR1 and CDR2: MDHEN, SYDVKM. The CDR3 spells CASRLRGYSNQPQHF. CDR3 in DNA: TGTGCCAGCAGACTCAGGGGCTATAGCAATCAGCCCCAGCATTTT. The full variable domain, completed using reference TRBV28 and TRBJ1-5, is DVKVTQSSRYLVKRTGEKVFLECVQDMDHENMFWYRQDPGLGLRLIYFSYDVKMKEKGDIPEGYSVSREKKERFSLILESASTNQTSMYLCASRLRGYSNQPQHFGDGTRLSIL.

This clonotype showed up many times. This chain links TRBV6-1 with TRBJ1-2; 8 nucleotides match TRBD1. This CDR3 has 15 residues. Per the germline V gene, CDR1 is MNHNS and CDR2 is SASEGT. V gave up 2 bases and J gave up 3 bases; unmatched junction bases: 5. CDR3 in amino acids: CASSESLTGDYGYTF. The CDR3 bases are TGTGCCAGCAGTGAATCCTTGACAGGGGACTATGGCTACACCTTC.

This clonotype was picked up many times. This chain links TRBV11-2 with TRBJ2-5; D gene unclear. Trimming took 0 bases from V and 1 from J, leaving 12 bases between them. The CDR3 consists of 16 residues. Per germline, CDR1 SGHAT and CDR2 FQNNGV. The CDR3: CASSLDGPGAQETQYF. DNA for the CDR3: TGTGCCAGCAGCTTAGATGGTCCAGGAGCCCAAGAGACCCAGTACTTC.

This clonotype was counted at least ten times. The chain combines TRBV14 with TRBJ2-5; the match to TRBD2 covers 8 bases. CDR1 and CDR2 (germline): SGHDN, FVKESK. This CDR3 is built from 14 residues. Unmatched junction bases numbered 5, after V lost 1 base and J lost 7 bases. CDR3 amino acids: CASSQAAGGRTQYF. The CDR3 DNA is TGTGCCAGCAGCCAAGCGGCGGGAGGTAGGACCCAGTACTTC.

This clonotype occurred a few times. The gene calls are TRBV19 and TRBJ2-2, with 10 bases aligning to TRBD2. Germline loops: CDR1 LNHDA, CDR2 SQIVND (reference sequence). The CDR3 runs to 15 residues. The J segment lost 5 bases and the V segment lost 4 bases, leaving 4 bases of the junction unmatched. The CDR3 loop reads CASSRAGGRTGELFF. CDR3 nucleotides: TGTGCCAGTAGTAGAGCGGGAGGGAGGACCGGGGAGCTGTTTTTT.

The table lists this clonotype with many counts. V is TRBV11-3 and J is TRBJ2-2, with 7 bases lining up with TRBD1. V lost 10 bases and J lost 4; bases outside the gene matches: 6. The CDR3 runs to 13 residues. Germline V lookup: CDR1 SGHNT, CDR2 YENEEA. The CDR3 protein is CAILGQTTGELFF. The CDR3 bases are TGTGCCATCCTGGGACAGACCACCGGGGAGCTGTTTTTT.

This clonotype was seen ten or more times. V gene TRBV30 combines with J gene TRBJ2-2; 9 nucleotides line up with TRBD2. This CDR3 contains 14 residues. Germline V gene sequence: CDR1 GTSNPN, CDR2 SVGIG (reference sequence). Here the CDR3 DNA reads TGTGCGTCCCGAGCGGGAGGTAGCACCGGGGAGCTGTTTTTT. Translation: CASRAGGSTGELFF.

With respect to this clonotype: At one end the junction does not follow the germline gene, possibly because of a read error. The genes are TRBV28 and TRBJ2-7, with 11 bases fitting TRBD1. The CDR3 length is 15 residues. Germline V gene lookup returns CDR1 MDHEN and CDR2 SYDVKM. CDR3 in amino acids: CASSFIGQGALEQDF. The CDR3 DNA sequence: TGTGCCAGCAGTTTTATCGGACAGGGGGCTTTGGAGCAGGACTTC. The variable domain in full, completed from reference TRBV28 and TRBJ2-7, reads DVKVTQSSRYLVKRTGEKVFLECVQDMDHENMFWYRQDPGLGLRLIYFSYDVKMKEKGDIPEGYSVSREKKERFSLILESASTNQTSMYLCASSFIGQGALEQDFGPGTRLTVT.

In its sample, this clonotype was seen many times. V is TRBV19 and J is TRBJ1-4, with D perhaps matching TRBD1 (5 bases). CDR3 size: 16 residues. CDR1 is LNHDA, CDR2 SQIVND, per germline (reference sequence). The V end was cut by 3 bases, the J end by 4 bases, with 15 bases between. This CDR3 is CASSIVGGPLNEKLFF. CDR3 in DNA: TGTGCCAGTAGTATTGTGGGGGGTCCGCTTAATGAAAAACTGTTTTTT.

The rearrangement uses TRBV4-1 and TRBJ2-4; 7 bases are shared with TRBD1. The CDR3 sequence is 13 residues long. Germline V gene lookup returns CDR1 MGHRA and CDR2 YSYEKL. V trimming: 4 bases; J trimming: 5 bases; junction bases outside the gene matches: 2. CDR3 in DNA: TGCGCCAGCAGCCGGGACAGCGAAAACATTCAGTACTTC. As protein: CASSRDSENIQYF.

This clonotype was counted many times. The chain is built from TRBV18 and TRBJ2-7, with D possibly TRBD1 on 6 matching bases. Trimming took off 2 bases at V and 3 bases at J, with 11 bases between the two ends. Germline values: CDR1 KGHSH, CDR2 LQKENI. This CDR3 spans 14 amino acids. CDR3 sequence (DNA): TGTGCCAGCTCACCAGTCTCAGGGGACTACGAGCAGTACTTC. Translating it yields CASSPVSGDYEQYF. Full variable domain (remainder filled in from reference TRBV18 and TRBJ2-7): NAGVMQNPRHLVRRRGQEARLRCSPMKGHSHVYWYRQLPEEGLKFMVYLQKENIIDESGMPKERFSAEFPKEGPSILRIQQVVRGDSAAYFCASSPVSGDYEQYFGPGTRLTVT.

The chain carries TRBV20-1 and TRBJ2-1, with 8 nucleotides matching TRBD2. With 4 bases clipped from V and 6 bases from J, the junction kept 5 bases outside the gene matches. CDR1 is DFQATT and CDR2 is SNEGSKA in the germline V gene (reference sequence). This CDR3 comprises 13 residues. CDR3 nucleotide sequence: TGCAGTGCTATAAGGACTAGCCCCAATGAGCAGTTCTTC. This gives the protein CSAIRTSPNEQFF.

This clonotype has ten or more counts. The rearrangement uses TRBV6-2 or TRBV6-3 and TRBJ2-3; D may be TRBD2 (6 bases). This CDR3 is 14 amino acids long. Deletions cut 8 bases from V and 3 bases from J, with 15 bases between. CDR1 is MNHEY and CDR2 is SVGEGT in the germline V gene. The CDR3 spells CASGVRGKTDTQYF. The CDR3 nucleotides read TGTGCCAGCGGGGTTCGGGGGAAAACAGATACGCAGTATTTT.

This clonotype was recorded many times. The chain has TRBV7-2 and TRBJ2-7; maybe TRBD2 (6 bases). Germline V CDR1 and CDR2: SGHTA, FQGNSA. V lost 3 bases, J lost 3 bases, and 15 bases lay in between. CDR3 size: 15 residues. In nucleotides, the CDR3 is TGTGCCAGCAGCTTCCGAGACGGAGGGTACTACGAGCAGTACTTC. Translation: CASSFRDGGYYEQYF.

This clonotype has a count of ten or more. The chain employs TRBV2 and TRBJ1-1; TRBD1 might be the D (5 bases). CDR1 is SNHLY, CDR2 FYNNEI, per germline. The CDR3 contains 13 residues. V lost 6 bases and J lost 5, with 13 bases in between. CDR3 nucleotides: TGTGCCAGCAGGGAGCAGGGTGGAACTGAAGCTTTCTTT. It codes for CASREQGGTEAFF.

On this clonotype itself: Just one base apart from a much larger clone, this may be a read error. V usage is TRBV28 and J usage is TRBJ2-7; possibly TRBD1 for D (6 bases). The germline V gene encodes CDR1 MDHEN and CDR2 SYDVKM. This CDR3 region has 14 residues. The CDR3 loop reads CASSLALGAYGQYF. The DNA for the CDR3 is TGTGCCAGCAGTTTAGCCCTGGGGGCCTACGGGCAGTACTTC.

This sequence joins TRBV29-1 and TRBJ2-1; 10 bases are shared with TRBD2. V shed 7 bases and J 4 bases; nucleotides not matched to a gene: 10. This CDR3 has 15 residues. Germline loops: CDR1 SQVTM, CDR2 ANQGSEA. The CDR3 reads CSATTGTSAYNEQFF. The CDR3 nucleotides read TGCAGCGCCACAACCGGGACTAGCGCTTACAATGAGCAGTTCTTC.

The V call is TRBV24-1, the J call TRBJ2-5; D remains ambiguous. CDR3 length equals 12 residues. V was shortened by 9 bases and J by 3 bases, with 10 bases between the two germline ends. CDR1 is KGHDR, CDR2 SFDVKD, per germline. The CDR3 DNA reads as TGTGCCACCTCCCGGGTGGAAGAGACCCAGTACTTC. It encodes CATSRVEETQYF.

This clonotype has ten or more counts. The chain links TRBV28 to TRBJ1-2; the match to TRBD1 covers 7 bases. The CDR3 is 13 amino acids. V lost 6 bases, J lost 8 bases, and 9 bases stayed unmatched. Germline CDR1 reads MDHEN; CDR2 reads SYDVKM. The CDR3 spells CASRPGQTSGYTF. CDR3 DNA sequence: TGTGCCAGCAGGCCGGGACAGACTAGCGGCTACACCTTC.

The table lists this clonotype with many counts. The chain has TRBV27 and TRBJ2-3; tentatively, D is TRBD1 (6 bases). The V gene lost 5 bases and the J gene lost 0 bases, with 18 bases spanning the gap. The CDR3 extends over 17 amino acids. The germline V gene has CDR1 MNHEY and CDR2 SMNVEV (reference sequence). The CDR3 nucleotides read TGTGCCAGCAGTCACCAATCACAGGGAATCAGCACAGATACGCAGTATTTT. It yields the protein CASSHQSQGISTDTQYF.

This clonotype came up many times. DNA of the CDR3: TGTGCCAGCAGTTTGACGTTGGAGACCCAGTACTTC. Translating it yields CASSLTLETQYF. The chain carries TRBV28 and TRBJ2-5; D remains unclear. In germline, CDR1 is MDHEN, CDR2 SYDVKM. V shed 3 bases and J shed 5 bases, with 7 bases lying between them. The CDR3 covers 12 residues.